This T cell receptor beta chain was recorded in a study of blood T cell repertoires in COVID-19. About the study: T cells, B-cell-depleted T cells, or PBMCs supplied cDNA or gDNA.

This CDR3 is 12 amino acids long. Trimming removed 6 bases from V and 2 bases from J, with 4 bases in between. In the original workflow: Estimation of nucleated cell counts relied on the amplification of reference gene primers. The table came from immunoSEQ multiplex PCR; TCRdb's copy has only in-frame clones and leaves some out. Clonal size and the V and J genes are those of that table, whereas D and trimming came from the DNA. This table holds 270,000 or so clones, around 81% found once. This TCR came from a woman aged 60-75 years with active or convalescent COVID-19. J is TRBJ2-2 and V is TRBV12-3 or TRBV12-4; D remains unclear. Sequenced input: peripheral blood. CDR3 sequence reads: CASRLNTGELFF. The CDR3 nucleotides are TGTGCCAGCAGGCTAAACACCGGGGAGCTGTTTTTT.